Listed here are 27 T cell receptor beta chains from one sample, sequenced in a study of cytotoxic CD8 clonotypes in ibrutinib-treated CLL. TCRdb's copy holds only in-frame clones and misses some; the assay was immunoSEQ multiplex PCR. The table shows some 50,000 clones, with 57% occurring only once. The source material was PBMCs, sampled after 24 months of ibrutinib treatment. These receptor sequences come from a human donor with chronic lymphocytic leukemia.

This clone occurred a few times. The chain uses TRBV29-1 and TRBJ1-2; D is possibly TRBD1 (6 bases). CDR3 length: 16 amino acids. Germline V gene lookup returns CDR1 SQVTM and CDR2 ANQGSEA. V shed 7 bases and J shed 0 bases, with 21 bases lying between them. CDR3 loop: CSATQDSGGANYGYTF. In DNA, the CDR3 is TGCAGCGCCACACAGGACAGTGGAGGAGCTAACTATGGCTACACCTTC.

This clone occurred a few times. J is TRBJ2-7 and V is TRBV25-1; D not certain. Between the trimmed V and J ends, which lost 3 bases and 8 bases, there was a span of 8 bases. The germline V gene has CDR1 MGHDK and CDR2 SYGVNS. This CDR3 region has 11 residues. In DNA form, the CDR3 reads TGTGCCAGCAGTGAGTCGACCCAGCAGTACTTC. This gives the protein CASSESTQQYF.

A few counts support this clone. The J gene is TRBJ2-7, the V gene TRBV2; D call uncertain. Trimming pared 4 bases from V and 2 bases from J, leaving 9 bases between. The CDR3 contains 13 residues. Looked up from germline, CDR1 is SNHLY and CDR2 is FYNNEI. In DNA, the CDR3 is TGTGCCAGCAGTGGAATCCAGACCTACGAGCAGTACTTC. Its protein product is CASSGIQTYEQYF.

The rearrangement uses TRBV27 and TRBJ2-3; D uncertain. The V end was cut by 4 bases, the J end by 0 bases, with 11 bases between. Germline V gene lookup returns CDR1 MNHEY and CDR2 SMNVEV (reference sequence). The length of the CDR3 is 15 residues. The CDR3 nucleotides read TGTGCCAGCAGTTCTGGTATTGGCAGCACAGATACGCAGTATTTT. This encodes CASSSGIGSTDTQYF.

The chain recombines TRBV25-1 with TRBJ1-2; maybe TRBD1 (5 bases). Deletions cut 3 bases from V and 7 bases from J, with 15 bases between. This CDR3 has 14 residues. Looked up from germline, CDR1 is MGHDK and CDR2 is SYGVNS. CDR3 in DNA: TGTGCCAGCAGTGAGGCCGGCGGGGGTTTTGGCTACACCTTC. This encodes CASSEAGGGFGYTF.

CDR3 sequence reads: CASSVELAGALTDTQYF. The DNA for the CDR3 is TGTGCCAGCAGCGTAGAGCTAGCGGGGGCCCTCACAGATACGCAGTATTTT. The chain links TRBV9 to TRBJ2-3, with 10 positions matching TRBD2. This CDR3 spans 17 amino acids. The V and J ends lost 0 bases and 2 bases, in that order; junction bases with no gene match: 6. The germline V gene has CDR1 SGDLS and CDR2 YYNGEE.

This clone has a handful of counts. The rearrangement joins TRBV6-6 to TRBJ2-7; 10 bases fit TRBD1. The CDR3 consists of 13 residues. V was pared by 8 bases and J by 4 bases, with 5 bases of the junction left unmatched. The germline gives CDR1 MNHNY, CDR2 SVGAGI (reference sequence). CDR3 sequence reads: CASFRGQGYEQYF. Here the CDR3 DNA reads TGTGCCAGCTTCAGGGGACAGGGGTACGAGCAGTACTTC.

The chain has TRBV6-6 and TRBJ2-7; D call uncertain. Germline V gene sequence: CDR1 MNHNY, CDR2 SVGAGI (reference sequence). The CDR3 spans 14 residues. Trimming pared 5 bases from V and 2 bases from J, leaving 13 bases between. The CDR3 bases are TGTGCCAGCAGTGACCCCACTACGGCCTACGAGCAGTACTTC. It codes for CASSDPTTAYEQYF.

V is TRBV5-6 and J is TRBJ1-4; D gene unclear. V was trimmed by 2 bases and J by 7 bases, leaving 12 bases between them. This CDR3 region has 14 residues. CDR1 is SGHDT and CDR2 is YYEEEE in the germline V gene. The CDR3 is CASSFSGPSEKLFF. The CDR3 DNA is TGTGCCAGCAGCTTTTCCGGGCCCTCTGAAAAACTGTTTTTT.

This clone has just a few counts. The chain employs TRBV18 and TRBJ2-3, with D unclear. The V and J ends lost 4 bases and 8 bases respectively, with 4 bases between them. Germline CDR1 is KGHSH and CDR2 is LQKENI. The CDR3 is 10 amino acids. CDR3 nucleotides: TGTGCCAGCTCACGGGTTACGCAGTATTTT. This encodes CASSRVTQYF.

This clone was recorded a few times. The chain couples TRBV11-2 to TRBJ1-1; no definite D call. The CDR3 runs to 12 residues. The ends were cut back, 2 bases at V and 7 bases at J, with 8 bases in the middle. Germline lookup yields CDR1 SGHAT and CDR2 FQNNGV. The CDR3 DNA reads TGTGCCAGCAGCTTAATCCCGGGTGAAGCTTTCTTT. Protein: CASSLIPGEAFF.

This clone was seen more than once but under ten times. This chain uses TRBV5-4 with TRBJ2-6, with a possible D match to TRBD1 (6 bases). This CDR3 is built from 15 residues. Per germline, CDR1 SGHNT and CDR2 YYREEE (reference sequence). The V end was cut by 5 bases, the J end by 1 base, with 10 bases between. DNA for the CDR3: TGTGCCAGCAGTCAAACAGGGTCTGGGGCCAACGTCCTGACTTTC. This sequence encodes CASSQTGSGANVLTF. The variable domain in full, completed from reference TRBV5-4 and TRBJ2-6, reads ETGVTQSPTHLIKTRGQQVTLRCSSQSGHNTVSWYQQALGQGPQFIFQYYREEENGRGNFPPRFSGLQFPNYSSELNVNALELDDSALYLCASSQTGSGANVLTFGAGSRLTVL.

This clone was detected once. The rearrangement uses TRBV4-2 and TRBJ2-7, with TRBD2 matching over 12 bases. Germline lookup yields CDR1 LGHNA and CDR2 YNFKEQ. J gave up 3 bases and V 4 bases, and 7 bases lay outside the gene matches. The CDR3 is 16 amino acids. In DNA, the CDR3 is TGTGCCAGCAGCCTGGCTAGCGGGGGGGCGGGCTACGAGCAGTACTTC. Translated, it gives CASSLASGGAGYEQYF.

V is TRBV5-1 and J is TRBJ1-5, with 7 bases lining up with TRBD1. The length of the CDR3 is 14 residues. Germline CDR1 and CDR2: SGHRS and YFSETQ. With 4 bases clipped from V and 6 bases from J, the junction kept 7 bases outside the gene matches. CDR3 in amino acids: CASSPDRAGQPQHF. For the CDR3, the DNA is TGCGCCAGCAGCCCTGACAGGGCGGGTCAGCCCCAGCATTTT.

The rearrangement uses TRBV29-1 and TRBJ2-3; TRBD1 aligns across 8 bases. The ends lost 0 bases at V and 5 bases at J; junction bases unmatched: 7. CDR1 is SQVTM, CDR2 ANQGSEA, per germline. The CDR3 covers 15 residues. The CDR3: CSVEDWQGARDTQYF. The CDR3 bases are TGCAGCGTTGAAGATTGGCAGGGGGCGAGAGATACGCAGTATTTT.

The CDR3 coding sequence is TGTGCCAGCTCACCGCCGGGACAGGGGAAGAGAACCCAGTACTTC. As protein: CASSPPGQGKRTQYF. This sequence joins TRBV18 and TRBJ2-5; TRBD1 agrees at 10 bases. In germline, CDR1 is KGHSH, CDR2 LQKENI. Trimming removed 3 bases from V and 8 bases from J; junction bases left unmatched: 9. The CDR3 has 15 residues.

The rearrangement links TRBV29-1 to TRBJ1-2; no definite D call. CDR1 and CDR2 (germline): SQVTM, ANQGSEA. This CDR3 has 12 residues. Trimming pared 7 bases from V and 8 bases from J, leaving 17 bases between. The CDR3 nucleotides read TGCAGCGCAGGCGGCAGGTCCCAAGGCTACACCTTC. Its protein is CSAGGRSQGYTF.

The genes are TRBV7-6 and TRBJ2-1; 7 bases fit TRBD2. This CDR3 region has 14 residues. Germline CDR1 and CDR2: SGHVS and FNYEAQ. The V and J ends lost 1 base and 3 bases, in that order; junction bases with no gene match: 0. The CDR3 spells CASSLGTSYNEQFF. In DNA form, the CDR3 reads TGTGCCAGCAGCTTAGGGACTAGCTACAATGAGCAGTTCTTC.

The CDR3 DNA reads as TGTGCCAGCAGCTTTGGAGGAGCGGGGGGCCTTACCGAGCAGTACTTC. This sequence encodes CASSFGGAGGLTEQYF. The chain carries TRBV5-4 and TRBJ2-7; 9 bases agree with TRBD2. The germline V gene encodes CDR1 SGHNT and CDR2 YYREEE (reference sequence). With 2 bases clipped from V and 6 bases from J, the junction kept 12 bases outside the gene matches. The length of the CDR3 is 16 residues.

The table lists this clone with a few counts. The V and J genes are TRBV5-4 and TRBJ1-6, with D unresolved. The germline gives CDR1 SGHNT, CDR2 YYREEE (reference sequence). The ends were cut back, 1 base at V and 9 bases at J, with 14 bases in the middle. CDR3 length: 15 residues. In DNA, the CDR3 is TGTGCCAGCAGCTTGTCGGCCGGTAGTGGTTCACCCCTCCACTTT. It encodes CASSLSAGSGSPLHF.

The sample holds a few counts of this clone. CDR3 sequence: CASSVQGSLETQYF. CDR3 coding DNA: TGTGCCAGCAGCGTTCAGGGTTCTTTGGAGACCCAGTACTTC. The V and J genes are TRBV9 and TRBJ2-5; D is possibly TRBD1 (5 bases). This CDR3 has 14 amino acids. CDR1 is SGDLS, CDR2 YYNGEE, per germline. V lost 2 bases and J 5 bases, leaving 13 bases between the germline ends.

The CDR3 nucleotides are TGTGCCAGCAGTTTATCGCCGAGGGGGCAGGGCGAGCAGTACTTC. It specifies CASSLSPRGQGEQYF. The J gene is TRBJ2-7, the V gene TRBV27; 7 positions agree with TRBD1. Germline CDR1 is MNHEY and CDR2 is SMNVEV (reference sequence). J gave up 6 bases and V 0 bases, and 8 bases lay outside the gene matches. This CDR3 is 15 amino acids long.

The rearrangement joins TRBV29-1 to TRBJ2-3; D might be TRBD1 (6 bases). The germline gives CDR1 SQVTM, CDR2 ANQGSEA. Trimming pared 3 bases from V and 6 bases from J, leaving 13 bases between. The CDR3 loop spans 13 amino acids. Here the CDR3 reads CSVEARGGDTQYF. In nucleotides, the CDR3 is TGCAGCGTTGAGGCCAGGGGCGGGGATACGCAGTATTTT.

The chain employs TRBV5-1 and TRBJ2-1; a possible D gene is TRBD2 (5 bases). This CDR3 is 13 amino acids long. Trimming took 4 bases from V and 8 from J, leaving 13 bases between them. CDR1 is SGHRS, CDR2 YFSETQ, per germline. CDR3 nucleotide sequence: TGCGCCAGCAGCGCCGGGGTGGGTGATGAGCAGTTCTTC. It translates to CASSAGVGDEQFF.

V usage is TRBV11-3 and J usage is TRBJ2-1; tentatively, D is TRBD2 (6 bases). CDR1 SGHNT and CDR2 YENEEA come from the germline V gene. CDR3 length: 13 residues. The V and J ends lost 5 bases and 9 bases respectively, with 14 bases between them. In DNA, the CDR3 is TGTGCCAGCAGCACATGGAGGGATGGTGAGCAGTTCTTC. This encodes CASSTWRDGEQFF.

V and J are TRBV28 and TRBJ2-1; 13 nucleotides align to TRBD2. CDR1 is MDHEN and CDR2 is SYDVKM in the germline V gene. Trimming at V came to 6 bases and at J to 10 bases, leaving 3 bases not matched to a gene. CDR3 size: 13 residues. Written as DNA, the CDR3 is TGTGCCAGCAGCTCGGGACTAGCGGGGGAGCAGTTCTTC. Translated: CASSSGLAGEQFF.

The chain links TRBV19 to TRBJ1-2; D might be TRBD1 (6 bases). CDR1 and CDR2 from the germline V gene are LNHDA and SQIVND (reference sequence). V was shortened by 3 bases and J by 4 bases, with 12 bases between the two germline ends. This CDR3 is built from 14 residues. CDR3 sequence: CASSMGGPFYGYTF. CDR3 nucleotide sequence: TGTGCCAGTAGTATGGGGGGCCCGTTCTATGGCTACACCTTC.